These T cell receptor beta chains were read from a single sample in a study of T cell responses to AZD1222 COVID-19 vaccine. Measured with immunoSEQ multiplex PCR; TCRdb has only the in-frame clones, and not every one. The top ten hold around 5.2% of the sample, which has tens of thousands of clones, around 90% seen once. This material consisted of peripheral blood, taken on day 0 of MenACWY control vaccination. The receptors here all came from an adult in good health. The CDR3 runs from the conserved cysteine through the conserved F or W. A D gene is named only where the DNA matches it firmly. Not every row has a clone size; where given, it reads once, few, many or a size class.

TRBV5-6	NA	TRBJ1-4	NA	TGTGCCAGCAGTGTTACAGGGAAAGATGAAAAACTGTTTTTT	CASSVTGKDEKLFF
TRBV6-5	NA	TRBJ1-3	once	TGTGCCAGCAACACTGCGGATATCTCTGGAAACACCATATATTTT	CASNTADISGNTIYF
TRBV6-5	NA	TRBJ1-2	NA	TGTGCCAGCAGTTACTCGATAGCTTCTGGCTACACCTTC	CASSYSIASGYTF
TRBV6-2/TRBV6-3	NA	TRBJ2-7	once	TGTGCCAGCAGTTACGGCGGGGGCTTTTCTCATTCCTACGAGCAGTACTTC	CASSYGGGFSHSYEQYF
TRBV6-5	NA	TRBJ2-7	NA	TGTGCCAGCAGTTCTCCGACAGGCTCCGAGCAGTACTTC	CASSSPTGSEQYF
TRBV19	TRBD1	TRBJ1-5	NA	TGTGCCAGTAGTATAGGCCCGGACAGGGCAAATCAGCCCCAGCATTTT	CASSIGPDRANQPQHF
TRBV9	TRBD1	TRBJ1-1	NA	TGTGCCAGCAGCGAACAGGGGACTGAAGCTTTCTTT	CASSEQGTEAFF
TRBV19	NA	TRBJ2-1	few	TGTGCCAGTAGTATAGATCATAGCGTCAAGGGCTATGAGCAGTTCTTC	CASSIDHSVKGYEQFF
TRBV7-6	NA	TRBJ1-3	NA	TGTGCCAGCAGCTTAGACCAGGGGACTGGAAACACCATATATTTT	CASSLDQGTGNTIYF
TRBV24-1	NA	TRBJ1-2	NA	TGTGCCACCAGTGACAACTATGGCTACACCTTC	CATSDNYGYTF
TRBV6-1	NA	TRBJ1-4	NA	TGTGCCAGCAGTGAAGCGCAAGTAGGACAGAATGAAAAACTGTTTTTT	CASSEAQVGQNEKLFF
TRBV24-1	NA	TRBJ2-3	NA	TGTGCCACCAGTGCCATAGATACGCAGTATTTT	CATSAIDTQYF
TRBV10-3	NA	TRBJ2-7	NA	TGTGCCATCAGTGACCTCTACGAGCAGTACTTC	CAISDLYEQYF
TRBV19	NA	TRBJ1-2	NA	TGTGCCAGTAGTATAGGCCACAGCAACTATGGCTACACCTTC	CASSIGHSNYGYTF
TRBV5-4	TRBD2	TRBJ2-5	NA	TGTGCCAGCAGCTTGCGGCGGGGGGCTGAGACCCAGTACTTC	CASSLRRGAETQYF
TRBV20-1	TRBD2	TRBJ2-3	NA	TGCAGTGCTAGTAGGGCTAGCGGGGGCGGGGGCACAGATACGCAGTATTTT	CSASRASGGGGTDTQYF
TRBV6-1	TRBD1	TRBJ1-2	NA	TGTGCCAGCAGTGAGACAGGGGGCGCCTTTAGCTACACCTTC	CASSETGGAFSYTF
TRBV27	TRBD2	TRBJ2-3	NA	TGTGCCAGCAGTTTATTAGCGGGGAGGAAGAGCACAGATACGCAGTATTTT	CASSLLAGRKSTDTQYF
TRBV3-1/TRBV3-2	TRBD1	TRBJ2-5	NA	TGTGCCAGCAGCCGAGATCCCATCAGGGGGCACGTCCAAGAGACCCAGTACTTC	CASSRDPIRGHVQETQYF
TRBV10-1	NA	TRBJ2-5	NA	TGCGCCAGCAGTGATTCGGGACGGAGTGAGACCCAGTACTTC	CASSDSGRSETQYF
TRBV6-6	NA	TRBJ2-7	NA	TGTGCCAGCAGTTACTCGCAGGGATCGCCTCTCGAGCAGTACTTC	CASSYSQGSPLEQYF
TRBV27	TRBD2	TRBJ2-7	NA	TGTGCCAGCACCTATGCGGGAGGGCCTAACGGCGAGCAGTACTTC	CASTYAGGPNGEQYF
TRBV19	NA	TRBJ1-1	NA	TGTGCCAGTAGTAAAGCAAGGACCCTAAGTGGCACTGAAGCTTTCTTT	CASSKARTLSGTEAFF
TRBV12-3/TRBV12-4	NA	TRBJ2-1	NA	TGTGCCATAAGCCCTCAGGGATTCAATGAGCAGTTCTTC	CAISPQGFNEQFF
TRBV5-4	NA	TRBJ2-7	NA	TGTGCCAGCAGCCCTGGTGTGCCAGGTACCTACGAGCAGTACTTC	CASSPGVPGTYEQYF
TRBV5-4	NA	TRBJ1-2	NA	TGTGCCAGCAGCGTCGACAGTTATGGCTACACCTTC	CASSVDSYGYTF
TRBV2	TRBD1	TRBJ2-7	NA	TGTGCCAGCAGAGTGACAGGGTTCGACGAGCAGTACTTC	CASRVTGFDEQYF
TRBV15	NA	TRBJ1-5	NA	TGTGCCACCAGCAGAGGAGCAGAGGGCGGTCAGCCCCAGCATTTT	CATSRGAEGGQPQHF
TRBV28	NA	TRBJ2-7	NA	TGTGCCAGCAGTGCTGGACAGCGCGCCTACGAGCAGTACTTC	CASSAGQRAYEQYF
TRBV15	TRBD1	TRBJ1-5	NA	TGTGCCACCAGCTGGACAGGGGAGGGCAATCAGCCCCAGCATTTT	CATSWTGEGNQPQHF
TRBV7-2	NA	TRBJ1-6	NA	TGTGCCAGCAGCTTAATGCGTAATTCACCCCTCCACTTT	CASSLMRNSPLHF
TRBV11-2	TRBD2	TRBJ2-1	NA	TGTGCCAGCAGCTTCTTAAAGCGGGGGTTGAATGAGCAGTTCTTC	CASSFLKRGLNEQFF
TRBV7-9	TRBD2	TRBJ2-2	NA	TGTGCCAGCAGCTTCGCTAGCGGGGTTAACACCGGGGAGCTGTTTTTT	CASSFASGVNTGELFF
TRBV27	TRBD2	TRBJ2-3	NA	TGTGCCAACAAGGCTAGCGGACCTAGCACAGATACGCAGTATTTT	CANKASGPSTDTQYF
TRBV6-1	NA	TRBJ2-4	NA	TGTGCCAGCAGTGGGGGGCCCCCGACAGGCTCTTCCAAAAACATTCAGTACTTC	CASSGGPPTGSSKNIQYF
TRBV6-6	TRBD1	TRBJ1-6	NA	TGTGCCAGCAGTTCCGGGACAGGGCTGTCACCCCTCCACTTT	CASSSGTGLSPLHF
TRBV27	NA	TRBJ1-5	NA	TGTGCCAGCAGTTTTGCGGGGGGGGTCGGCAATCAGCCCCAGCATTTT	CASSFAGGVGNQPQHF
TRBV28	TRBD1	TRBJ1-4	NA	TGTGCCAGCAGCACACCAGGACAGGGCGATGAAAAACTGTTTTTT	CASSTPGQGDEKLFF
TRBV19	NA	TRBJ1-2	NA	TGTGCCAGTAGTATCTGGCCGACAGCCTATGGCTACACCTTC	CASSIWPTAYGYTF
TRBV9	NA	TRBJ2-3	NA	TGTGCCAGCAGCCTCGGACAGATCACAGATACGCAGTATTTT	CASSLGQITDTQYF
TRBV5-1	NA	TRBJ1-6	NA	TGCGCCAGCAGTCCAACCGGGACGCATAATTCACCCCTCCACTTT	CASSPTGTHNSPLHF
TRBV28	TRBD1	TRBJ2-2	NA	TGTGCCAGCAGCACACCGGGACAGGGGGCCGGGCCCGGGGAGCTGTTTTTT	CASSTPGQGAGPGELFF
TRBV7-8	NA	TRBJ1-1	NA	TGTGCCAGCAGATTCCTCCAGGACACTGAAGCTTTCTTT	CASRFLQDTEAFF
TRBV15	NA	TRBJ1-3	few	TGTGCCACCAGCAGAGTCCCCGCGTTCTCTGGAAACACCATATATTTT	CATSRVPAFSGNTIYF
TRBV28	NA	TRBJ1-1	NA	TGTGCCAGCACATACGGGACGATCACTGAAGCTTTCTTT	CASTYGTITEAFF
TRBV7-6	NA	TRBJ2-2	NA	TGTGCCAGCAGGCCCGGGACCAGTGATTTGGGGGAGCTGTTTTTT	CASRPGTSDLGELFF
TRBV7-8	NA	TRBJ1-2	NA	TGTGCCAGCAGCTTAGGTCTGGGTCAAGACTATGGCTACACCTTC	CASSLGLGQDYGYTF
TRBV6-5	NA	TRBJ1-4	NA	TGTGCCAGCAGTTACAGGGGGGCTAATGAAAAACTGTTTTTT	CASSYRGANEKLFF
TRBV2	NA	TRBJ1-1	NA	TGTGCCAGCAGTGAGCAGTGGGGAAGGAACACTGAAGCTTTCTTT	CASSEQWGRNTEAFF
TRBV18	NA	TRBJ1-3	NA	TGTGCCAGCTCACCACTTGCCCAATCCTCTGGAAACACCATATATTTT	CASSPLAQSSGNTIYF
TRBV28	NA	TRBJ1-4	once	TGTGCCAGCAGTCCCCGCCGGGCGGTTAATGAAAAACTGTTTTTT	CASSPRRAVNEKLFF
TRBV5-1	NA	TRBJ2-5	NA	TGCGCCAGCAGCTTTACTTCCCCCCAAGAGACCCAGTACTTC	CASSFTSPQETQYF
TRBV24-1	NA	TRBJ2-7	NA	TGTGCCACCAGTGAGGGCTACGAGCAGTACTTC	CATSEGYEQYF
TRBV11-2	TRBD2	TRBJ2-2	NA	TGTGCCAGCAGCTTAGACCCCGGACTAGCAGTAAACACCGGGGAGCTGTTTTTT	CASSLDPGLAVNTGELFF
TRBV10-3	NA	TRBJ1-1	NA	TGTGCCATCAGACAGGGTACGAACACTGAAGCTTTCTTT	CAIRQGTNTEAFF
TRBV19	TRBD1	TRBJ2-2	NA	TGTGCCAGTAGTATACTACAGGGGGCGAACACCGGGGAGCTGTTTTTT	CASSILQGANTGELFF
TRBV19	NA	TRBJ2-2	once	TGTGCCAGTAGTACCCGACGGGAGAACACCGGGGAGCTGTTTTTT	CASSTRRENTGELFF
TRBV9	TRBD1	TRBJ1-2	NA	TGTGCCAGCAGCGTAGCAGGCGGGTCAGGGGGTTTCAATGGCTACACCTTC	CASSVAGGSGGFNGYTF
TRBV7-2	TRBD1	TRBJ2-2	NA	TGTGCCAGCAGCTCCTACAGGGGGCCGGACACCGGGGAGCTGTTTTTT	CASSSYRGPDTGELFF